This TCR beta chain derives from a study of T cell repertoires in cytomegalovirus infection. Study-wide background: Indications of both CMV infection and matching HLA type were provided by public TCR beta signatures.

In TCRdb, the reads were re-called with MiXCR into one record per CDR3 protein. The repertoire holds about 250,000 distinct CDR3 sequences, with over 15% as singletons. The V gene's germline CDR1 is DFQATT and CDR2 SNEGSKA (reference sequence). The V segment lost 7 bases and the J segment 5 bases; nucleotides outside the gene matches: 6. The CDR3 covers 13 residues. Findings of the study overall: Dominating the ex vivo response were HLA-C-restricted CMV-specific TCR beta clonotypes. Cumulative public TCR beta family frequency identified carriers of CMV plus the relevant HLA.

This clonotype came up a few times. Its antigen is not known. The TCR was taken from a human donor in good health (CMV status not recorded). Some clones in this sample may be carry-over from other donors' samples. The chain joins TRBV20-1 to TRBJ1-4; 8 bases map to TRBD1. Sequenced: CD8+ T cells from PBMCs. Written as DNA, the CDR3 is TGCAGTGGCGTGACAGGGGAGAATGAAAAACTGTTTTTT. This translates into CSGVTGENEKLFF.